Listed below are T cell receptor beta chains from one sample, sequenced in a study of OX40 agonist ivuxolimab in advanced cancers. Some clones are missing from TCRdb's copy, which holds only in-frame ones; the method was immunoSEQ multiplex PCR. This sample has 70,000 to 90,000 clones, with roughly 83% found just once. The sequencing here drew on CD4+ or CD8+ T cells sorted from blood, taken in a trial of the OX40 agonist ivuxolimab. The receptor set was obtained from an adult with an advanced solid tumor such as melanoma, head and neck, liver or kidney cancer. Each CDR3 is given with its conserved first and last residue. A D gene is named only where the DNA matches it firmly. Size values are once, few and many counts, or a class for expanded clones, and some rows have none.

v_gene,d_gene,j_gene,abundance,CDR3nt,CDR3aa
TRBV18,NA,TRBJ1-4,NA,TGTGCCAGCTCACCTTCTTCCTCCAATGAAAAACTGTTTTTT,CASSPSSSNEKLFF
TRBV11-2,TRBD2,TRBJ2-1,NA,TGTGCCAGCAGCTTCCCGGGACTAGCGGGTAATGAGCAGTTCTTC,CASSFPGLAGNEQFF
TRBV2,TRBD1,TRBJ2-4,few,TGTGCCAGCAGGCCCCGGGACAGGGCCAAAAACATTCAGTACTTC,CASRPRDRAKNIQYF
TRBV7-8,TRBD1,TRBJ2-7,NA,TGTGCCAGCAGTCCTGGACAGGGACCTTCCTACGAGCAGTACTTC,CASSPGQGPSYEQYF
TRBV14,NA,TRBJ1-2,NA,TGTGCCAGCAGCCAAGACTTCGACAGAACCTATGGCTACACCTTC,CASSQDFDRTYGYTF
TRBV5-1,TRBD1,TRBJ1-2,NA,TGCGCCAGCAGCTGGTACCGGGACAGCTATGGCTACACCTTC,CASSWYRDSYGYTF
TRBV7-3,TRBD1,TRBJ1-1,NA,TGTGCCAGCAGCTTAAGTACAGGGGCGAGTGAAGCTTTCTTT,CASSLSTGASEAFF
TRBV19,TRBD1,TRBJ1-2,NA,TGTGCCAGTAGTATAAACGAGGGGGCGCGGGGCTACACCTTC,CASSINEGARGYTF
TRBV11-2,NA,TRBJ1-3,NA,TGTGCCAGCAGCTTTTGGGGAACTGGAAACACCATATATTTT,CASSFWGTGNTIYF
TRBV7-8,NA,TRBJ1-1,NA,TGTGCCAGCAGCTTAGCTAGACTAAGGACAGAAGCTTTCTTT,CASSLARLRTEAFF
TRBV5-1,TRBD1,TRBJ1-2,few,TGCGCCAGCAGCTTGGGGACAGGGAGCTATGGCTACACCTTC,CASSLGTGSYGYTF
TRBV7-9,TRBD1,TRBJ1-2,NA,TGTGCCAGCAGCCCGGGGGGACAGGGGAGCTATGGCTACACCTTC,CASSPGGQGSYGYTF
TRBV9,TRBD2,TRBJ2-1,NA,TGTGCCAGCAGCGTATTGGGACTAGACCCCGGGGCACAGTTCTTC,CASSVLGLDPGAQFF
TRBV6-1,NA,TRBJ2-7,NA,TGTGCCAGCGCCCTCTACGAGCAGTACTTC,CASALYEQYF
TRBV18,NA,TRBJ2-5,NA,TGTGCCAGCTCACCGGGACTGGGGCCAGGGACCCAGTACTTC,CASSPGLGPGTQYF
TRBV7-2,NA,TRBJ1-2,NA,TGTGCCAGCAGCTTAACGGCGCAGGGGACCCATGGCTACACCTTC,CASSLTAQGTHGYTF
TRBV29-1,TRBD1,TRBJ2-3,NA,TGCAGCGTTGTTAAGGGACAGCGACATAGGGGCACAGATACGCAGTATTTT,CSVVKGQRHRGTDTQYF